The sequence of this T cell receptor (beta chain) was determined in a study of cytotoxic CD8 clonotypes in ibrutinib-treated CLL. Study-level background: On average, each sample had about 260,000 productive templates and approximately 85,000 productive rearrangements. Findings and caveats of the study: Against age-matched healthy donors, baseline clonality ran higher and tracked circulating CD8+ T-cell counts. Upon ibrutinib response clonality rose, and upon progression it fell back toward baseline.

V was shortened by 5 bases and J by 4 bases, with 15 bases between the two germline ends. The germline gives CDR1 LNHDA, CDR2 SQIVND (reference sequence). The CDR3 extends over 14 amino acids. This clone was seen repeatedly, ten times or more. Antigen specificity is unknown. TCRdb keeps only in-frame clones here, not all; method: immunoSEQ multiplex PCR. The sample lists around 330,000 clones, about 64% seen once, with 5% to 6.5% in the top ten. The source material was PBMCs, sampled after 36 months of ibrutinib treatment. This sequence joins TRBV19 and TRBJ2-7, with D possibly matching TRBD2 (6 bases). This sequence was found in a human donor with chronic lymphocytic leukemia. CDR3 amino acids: CASSLTSPVYEQYF. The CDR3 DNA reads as TGTGCCAGTAGTCTGACTAGTCCTGTGTACGAGCAGTACTTC.